This T cell receptor beta chain was documented in a study of identical twins. TCRdb reprocessed the 5' RACE reads with MiXCR, giving one entry per CDR3 protein. The sample includes a few hundred thousand distinct CDR3 sequences, around an eighth of them seen just once. This clonotype was counted a few times. This same sample was also taken into another study, of yellow fever vaccine responses in identical twins.

Sequenced material: CD4+ T cells sorted from blood. The receptor's source is a woman aged 18 to 35 in good health.

The CDR3 loop reads CASNLEGLGDTQYF. CDR3 DNA: TGTGCCAGCAACCTAGAGGGGTTAGGAGATACGCAGTATTTT. The chain recombines TRBV7-2 with TRBJ2-3, with D possibly called TRBD1 or TRBD2 (5 bases each). V was trimmed by 7 bases and J by 5 bases, leaving 16 bases between them. This CDR3 region has 14 residues. CDR1 is SGHTA and CDR2 is FQGNSA in the germline V gene.